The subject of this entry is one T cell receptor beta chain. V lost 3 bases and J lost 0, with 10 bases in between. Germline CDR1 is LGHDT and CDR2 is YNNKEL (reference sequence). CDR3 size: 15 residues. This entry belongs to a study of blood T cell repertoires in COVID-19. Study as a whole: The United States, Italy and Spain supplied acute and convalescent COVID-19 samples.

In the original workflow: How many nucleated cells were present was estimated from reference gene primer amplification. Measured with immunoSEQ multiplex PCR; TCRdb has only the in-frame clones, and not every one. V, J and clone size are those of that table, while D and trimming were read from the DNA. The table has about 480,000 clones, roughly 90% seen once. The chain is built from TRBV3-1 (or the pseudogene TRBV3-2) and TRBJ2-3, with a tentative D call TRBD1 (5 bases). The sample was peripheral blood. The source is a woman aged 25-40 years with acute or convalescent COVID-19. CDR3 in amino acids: CASSHRDRSTDTQYF. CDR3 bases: TGTGCCAGCAGCCACAGGGATCGGAGCACAGATACGCAGTATTTT.